The rows below give T cell receptor beta chains drawn from one sample of a study of blood T cells in healthy people across ages. MiXCR was run by TCRdb on the 5' RACE reads, yielding one entry per CDR3 protein. The sample consists of about 640,000 distinct CDR3 sequences, about 30% of them appearing once. Source material: blood. The receptors here all came from a woman older than 75 in good health. The CDR3 runs from the conserved cysteine through the conserved F or W. Each record gives: D gene, J gene, V gene, clone size, CDR3 protein, CDR3 DNA. D genes are given only for firm matches. Clone size, where shown, is once, few, many, or a class for clones that have expanded.

NA TRBJ1-6 TRBV20-1 few CSAISPGAGIRDSPLHF TGCAGTGCTATTTCCCCCGGGGCAGGTATTCGGGATTCACCCCTCCACTTT
NA TRBJ2-7 TRBV10-3 many CAISELDGSYEQYF TGTGCCATCAGTGAGTTAGACGGAAGCTACGAGCAGTACTTC
NA TRBJ1-1 TRBV7-9 NA CASSRGQGAFF TGTGCCAGCAGCCGGGGGCAGGGGGCTTTCTTT
NA TRBJ2-7 TRBV9 many CASSVSSDSPKRAQYF TGTGCCAGCAGCGTATCCTCCGACAGCCCTAAGAGGGCCCAGTACTTC
NA TRBJ2-7 TRBV4-1 few CASSQDVYEQYF TGCGCCAGCAGCCAGGACGTCTATGAGCAGTACTTC
NA TRBJ1-1 TRBV20-1 few CSARPRDIPNTEAFF TGCAGTGCTAGACCCCGGGATATCCCGAACACTGAAGCTTTCTTT
TRBD1 TRBJ2-7 TRBV6-2/TRBV6-3 many CASSNLGTGEFYEQYF TGTGCCAGCTCAAATCTCGGGACAGGGGAATTCTACGAGCAGTACTTC
NA TRBJ2-7 TRBV29-1 NA CSVGSGAYEQYF TGCAGCGTTGGTTCAGGGGCCTACGAGCAGTACTTC
NA TRBJ2-5 TRBV7-2 few CASSPGRAWETQYF TGTGCCAGCAGCCCGGGACGTGCCTGGGAGACCCAGTACTTC
NA TRBJ1-2 TRBV20-1 NA CSARALYGYTF TGCAGTGCTAGAGCCCTTTATGGCTACACCTTC
NA TRBJ2-5 TRBV5-1 many CASSSGTQETQYF TGCGCCAGCAGCTCTGGTACTCAAGAGACCCAGTACTTC
NA TRBJ1-6 TRBV9 NA CASIGSPLHF TGTGCCAGCATTGGATCACCCCTCCACTTT
TRBD2 TRBJ2-1 TRBV18 NA CASSPTSGDYNEQFF TGTGCCAGCTCACCGACTAGCGGGGACTACAATGAGCAGTTCTTC
TRBD2 TRBJ2-1 TRBV7-2 NA CASSPRISGAPYNEQFF TGTGCCAGCAGCCCACGGATTAGCGGGGCTCCCTACAATGAGCAGTTCTTC
NA TRBJ1-2 TRBV9 NA CASSVGGRNYGYTF TGTGCCAGCAGCGTAGGTGGCAGGAACTATGGCTACACCTTC
NA TRBJ2-5 TRBV18 few CASSPDGTQETQYF TGTGCCAGCTCGCCGGACGGGACGCAAGAGACCCAGTACTTC
NA TRBJ2-7 TRBV9 many CASSVDVGAYEQYF TGTGCCAGCAGCGTAGACGTGGGGGCCTACGAGCAGTACTTC